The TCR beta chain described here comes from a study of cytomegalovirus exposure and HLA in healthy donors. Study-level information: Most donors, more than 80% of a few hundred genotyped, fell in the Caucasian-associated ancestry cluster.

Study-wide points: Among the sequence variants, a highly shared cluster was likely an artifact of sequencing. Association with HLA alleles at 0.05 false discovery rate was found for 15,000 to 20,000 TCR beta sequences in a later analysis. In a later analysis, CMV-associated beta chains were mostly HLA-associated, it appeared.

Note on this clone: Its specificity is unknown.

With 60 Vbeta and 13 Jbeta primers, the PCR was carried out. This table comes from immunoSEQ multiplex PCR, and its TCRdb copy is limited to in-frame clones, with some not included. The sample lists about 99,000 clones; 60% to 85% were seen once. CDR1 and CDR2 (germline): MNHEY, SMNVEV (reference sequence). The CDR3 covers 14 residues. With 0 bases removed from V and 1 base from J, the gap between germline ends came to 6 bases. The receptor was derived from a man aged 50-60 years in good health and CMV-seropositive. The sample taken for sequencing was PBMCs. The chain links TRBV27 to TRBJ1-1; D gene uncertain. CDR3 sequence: CASSLSRGNTEAFF. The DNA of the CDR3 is TGTGCCAGCAGTTTATCGCGGGGGAACACTGAAGCTTTCTTT.